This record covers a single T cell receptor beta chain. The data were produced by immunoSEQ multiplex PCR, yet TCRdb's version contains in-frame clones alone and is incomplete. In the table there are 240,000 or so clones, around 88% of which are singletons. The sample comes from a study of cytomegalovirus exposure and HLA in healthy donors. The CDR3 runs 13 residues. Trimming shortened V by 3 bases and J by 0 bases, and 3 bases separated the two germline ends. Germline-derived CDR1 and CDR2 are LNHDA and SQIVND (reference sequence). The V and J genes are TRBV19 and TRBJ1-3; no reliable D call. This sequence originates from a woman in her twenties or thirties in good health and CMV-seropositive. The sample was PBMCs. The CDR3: CASSIRSGNTIYF. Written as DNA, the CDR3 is TGTGCCAGTAGTATCCGCTCTGGAAACACCATATATTTT.